The T cell receptor (beta chain) described here comes from a study of early T cells in non-severe SARS-CoV-2 infection. Individual cDNA molecules each received unique molecular identifiers attached to them. MiXCR, run by TCRdb on the 5' RACE reads, gives a single entry per CDR3 protein. The table shows 70,000 to 75,000 distinct CDR3 sequences, with more than 10% occurring only once. The V segment lost 10 bases and the J segment 4 bases; nucleotides outside the gene matches: 15. Germline CDR1 and CDR2: ENHRY and SYGVKD. The CDR3 length is 16 residues. This clonotype was observed many times. The target antigen is unknown. The study, taken as a whole, reports: Lookups in VDJdb leaned toward anti-spike CD8 responses and missed private and CD4 specificities.

The source is an adult who was a healthcare worker with PCR-confirmed SARS-CoV-2 infection or an uninfected control (not recorded which). Sequenced material: whole blood. This rearrangement joins TRBV10-3 to TRBJ2-1; 8 bases agree with TRBD2. The CDR3, as DNA: TGTGCCACCAGAAGGTGGGAACTAGCGGATTACAATGAGCAGTTCTTC. Residues: CATRRWELADYNEQFF.